This entry concerns a single TCR beta chain. Its antigen is not known. This entry comes from a study of T-cell reconstitution after alpha-beta-depleted transplantation in children. General study results and limits: It was surviving recipient T cells and thymic progenitors that gave some patients high TCRbeta diversity at day 60. Reported findings indicate that, about two months after transplant, alpha-beta T cells came from several hundred expanded clones, which were derived from non-depleted graft cells. T cells produced anew were the main source of T-cell counts and diversity one year after transplant.

Preparation of the TCRbeta library was carried out with unique molecular identifiers. TCRdb fed the PCR reads into MiXCR, producing one record per CDR3 protein. This sample has about 980,000 distinct CDR3 sequences, with roughly 31% found just once. The TCR sequence derives from a boy under two years old who had a stem cell transplant for SCID, so the T cells may come from the graft donor. This specimen was PBMCs, mostly from graft donor cells, taken 360 days after TCRalphabeta/CD19-depleted stem cell transplant.

The CDR3 region is CASRHDGHQETQYF. The CDR3 bases are TGCGCCAGCAGACACGACGGGCACCAAGAGACCCAGTACTTC. This sequence joins TRBV5-1 and TRBJ2-5; D is ambiguous. The CDR3 extends over 14 amino acids. The germline V and J ends were trimmed by 5 bases and 0 bases, with 11 bases remaining between them. Germline lookup yields CDR1 SGHRS and CDR2 YFSETQ.